This entry is about one T cell receptor beta chain. Germline values: CDR1 MNHEY, CDR2 SMNVEV (reference sequence). The V and J ends lost 5 bases and 5 bases, in that order; junction bases with no gene match: 15. The CDR3 has 18 residues. These data come from a study of blood T cell repertoires in COVID-19. As for the study in general: Both acute and convalescent COVID-19 samples were obtained from the United States, Italy and Spain.

Produced via immunoSEQ multiplex PCR; TCRdb's table is partial and in-frame only. The data contain about 68,000 clones, roughly nine tenths of them singletons. The chain uses TRBV27 and TRBJ1-2; 12 bases align to TRBD1. This TCR derives from a man aged 35 to 55 with COVID-19, enrolled during active disease. Material for sequencing was peripheral blood. CDR3: CASSGRDRGRAGSYGYTF. DNA for the CDR3: TGTGCCAGCAGTGGCCGGGACAGGGGGCGTGCGGGATCGTATGGCTACACCTTC.